Each of the 3 T cell receptor beta chains below was sequenced from the same sample in a study of cytomegalovirus exposure and HLA in healthy donors. PCR employed 60 Vbeta and 13 Jbeta primers. Clones were sequenced by immunoSEQ multiplex PCR, and TCRdb holds only the in-frame ones, with some missing. The repertoire holds around 150,000 clones, with 80% to 90% as singletons. Material for sequencing was PBMCs. The source of these receptors is a man between 18 and 35 years old in good health and CMV-seropositive.

The chain links TRBV30 to TRBJ1-6; D uncertain. Germline lookup yields CDR1 GTSNPN and CDR2 SVGIG (reference sequence). CDR3 length: 14 amino acids. V lost 4 bases, J lost 4 bases, and 11 bases lay in between. CDR3 region: CAWTKSLYNSPLHF. The CDR3 coding sequence is TGTGCCTGGACGAAAAGCTTATATAATTCACCCCTCCACTTT.

This clone was seen a single time. The rearrangement uses TRBV2 and TRBJ2-7, with 10 bases that match TRBD2. The CDR3 totals 17 residues. Germline CDR1 is SNHLY and CDR2 is FYNNEI. V lost 1 base, J lost 0 bases, and 6 bases stayed unmatched. The chain's CDR3 is CASSEEVGLAFSYEQYF. CDR3 DNA: TGTGCCAGCAGTGAAGAGGTGGGACTAGCGTTCTCCTACGAGCAGTACTTC.

V is TRBV5-1 and J is TRBJ1-1; 11 bases match TRBD1. V shed 0 bases, J shed 5 bases, and the junction held 12 bases outside the gene matches. CDR3 length equals 18 residues. Per the germline V gene, CDR1 is SGHRS and CDR2 is YFSETQ. CDR3 loop: CASSLGFRTGGLRTEAFF. In DNA, the CDR3 is TGCGCCAGCAGCTTGGGGTTCAGGACAGGGGGCCTCCGAACTGAAGCTTTCTTT.